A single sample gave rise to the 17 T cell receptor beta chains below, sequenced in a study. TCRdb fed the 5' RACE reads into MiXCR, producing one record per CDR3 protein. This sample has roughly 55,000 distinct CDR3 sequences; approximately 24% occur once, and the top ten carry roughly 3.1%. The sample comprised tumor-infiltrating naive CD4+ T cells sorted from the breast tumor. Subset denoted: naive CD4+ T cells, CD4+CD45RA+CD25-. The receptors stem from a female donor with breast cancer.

In nucleotides, the CDR3 is TGTGCCAGCAGCTTAGTGCGAGGCGGGAGTGCGTTCTTC. Translated, it gives CASSLVRGGSAFF. The chain carries TRBV7-8 and TRBJ2-1; TRBD2 matches at 7 bases. This CDR3 has 13 amino acids. Germline CDR1 is SGHVS and CDR2 is FQNEAQ. J lost 15 bases, V lost 1 base, and 9 bases had no gene match.

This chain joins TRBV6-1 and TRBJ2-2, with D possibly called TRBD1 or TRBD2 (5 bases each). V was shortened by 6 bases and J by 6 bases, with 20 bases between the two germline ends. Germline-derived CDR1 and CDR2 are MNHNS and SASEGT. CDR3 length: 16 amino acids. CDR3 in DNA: TGTGCCAGCAGGGACCGCCGATCGCTGGGGGCCGGGGAGCTGTTTTTT. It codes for CASRDRRSLGAGELFF.

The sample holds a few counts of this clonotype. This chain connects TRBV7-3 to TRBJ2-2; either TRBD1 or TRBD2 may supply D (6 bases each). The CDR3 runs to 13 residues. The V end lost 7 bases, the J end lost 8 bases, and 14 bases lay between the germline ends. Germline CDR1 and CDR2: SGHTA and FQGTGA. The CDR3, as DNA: TGTGCCAGCAAATACAGGGAGGTGGGGGAGCTGTTTTTT. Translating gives CASKYREVGELFF.

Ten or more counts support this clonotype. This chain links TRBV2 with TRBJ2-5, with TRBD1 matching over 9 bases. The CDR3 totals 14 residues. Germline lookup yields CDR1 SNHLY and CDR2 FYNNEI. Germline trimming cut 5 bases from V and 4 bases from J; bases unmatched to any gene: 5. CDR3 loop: CASSLQGAGETQYF. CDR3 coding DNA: TGTGCCAGCAGTCTACAGGGGGCCGGAGAGACCCAGTACTTC.

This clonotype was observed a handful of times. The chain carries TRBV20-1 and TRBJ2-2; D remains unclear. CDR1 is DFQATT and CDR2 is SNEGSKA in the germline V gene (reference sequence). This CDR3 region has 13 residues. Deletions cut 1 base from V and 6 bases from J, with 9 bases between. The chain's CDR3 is CSARGSKPGELFF. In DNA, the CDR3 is TGCAGTGCTAGAGGGAGCAAGCCCGGGGAGCTGTTTTTT.

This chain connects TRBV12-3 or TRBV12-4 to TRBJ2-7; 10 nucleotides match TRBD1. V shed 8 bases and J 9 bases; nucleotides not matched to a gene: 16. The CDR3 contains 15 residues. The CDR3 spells CASARAGTGASGQYF. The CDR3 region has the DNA TGTGCCAGCGCCCGAGCCGGGACAGGGGCCTCGGGGCAGTACTTC.

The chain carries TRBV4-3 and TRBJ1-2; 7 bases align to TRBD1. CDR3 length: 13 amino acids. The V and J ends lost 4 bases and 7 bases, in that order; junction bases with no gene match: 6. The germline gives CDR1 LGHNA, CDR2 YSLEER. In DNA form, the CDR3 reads TGCGCCAGCAGCCCTGGGGGACAGTTTGGCTACACCTTC. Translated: CASSPGGQFGYTF.

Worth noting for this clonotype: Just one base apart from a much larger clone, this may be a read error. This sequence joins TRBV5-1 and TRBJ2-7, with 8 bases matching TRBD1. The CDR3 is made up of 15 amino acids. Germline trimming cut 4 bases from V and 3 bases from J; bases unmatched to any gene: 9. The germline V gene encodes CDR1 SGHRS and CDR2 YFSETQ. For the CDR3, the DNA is TGCGCCAGCAGCAAGCTACAGGGGGTGAGCTACGAGCAGTACTTC. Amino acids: CASSKLQGVSYEQYF.

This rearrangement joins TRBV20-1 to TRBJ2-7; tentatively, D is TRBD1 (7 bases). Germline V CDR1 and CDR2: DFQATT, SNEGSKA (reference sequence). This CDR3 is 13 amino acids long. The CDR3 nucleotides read TGCGGATGGTCGGAGGGACAGAACTACGAGCAGTACTTC. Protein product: CGWSEGQNYEQYF.

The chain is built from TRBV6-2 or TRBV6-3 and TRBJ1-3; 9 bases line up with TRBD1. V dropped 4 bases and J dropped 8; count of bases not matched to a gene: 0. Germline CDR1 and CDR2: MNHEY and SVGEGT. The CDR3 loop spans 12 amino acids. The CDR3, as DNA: TGTGCCAGCAGTTGGACAGGGGACACCATATATTTT. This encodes CASSWTGDTIYF.

CDR3 sequence (DNA): TGTGCCAGCAGTTTATATGCAGGGGGGGGAAACAATGAGCAGTTCTTC. Protein: CASSLYAGGGNNEQFF. The genes are TRBV28 and TRBJ2-1; D could derive from TRBD1 or TRBD2 (7 bases each). V was clipped by 1 base and J by 5 bases, with 15 bases between them. CDR1 is MDHEN and CDR2 is SYDVKM in the germline V gene. The CDR3 is 16 amino acids. Full variable domain (outside the CDR3, taken from reference TRBV28 and TRBJ2-1): DVKVTQSSRYLVKRTGEKVFLECVQDMDHENMFWYRQDPGLGLRLIYFSYDVKMKEKGDIPEGYSVSREKKERFSLILESASTNQTSMYLCASSLYAGGGNNEQFFGPGTRLTVL.

Written as DNA, the CDR3 is TGTGCCAGCAGCTTAGCGGCCCAGGGGGTGGGCTATGGCTACACCTTC. This codes for CASSLAAQGVGYGYTF. The V and J genes are TRBV7-2 and TRBJ1-2; 7 nucleotides match TRBD1. V shed 0 bases and J 4 bases; nucleotides not matched to a gene: 8. The germline V gene encodes CDR1 SGHTA and CDR2 FQGNSA. The CDR3 sequence is 16 residues long.

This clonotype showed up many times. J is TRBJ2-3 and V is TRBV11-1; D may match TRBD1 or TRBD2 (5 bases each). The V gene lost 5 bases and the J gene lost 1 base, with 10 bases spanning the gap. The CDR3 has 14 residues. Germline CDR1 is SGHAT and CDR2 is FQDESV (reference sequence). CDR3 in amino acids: CASSRRDGTDTQYF. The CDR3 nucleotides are TGTGCCAGCAGCCGCCGGGACGGCACAGATACGCAGTATTTT.

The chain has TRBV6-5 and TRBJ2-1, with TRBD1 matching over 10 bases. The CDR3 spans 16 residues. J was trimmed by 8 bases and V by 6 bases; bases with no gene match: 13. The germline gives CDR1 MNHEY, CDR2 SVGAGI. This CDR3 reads CASRRTGTGDIHEQFF. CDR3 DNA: TGTGCCAGCAGACGTACCGGGACAGGGGATATTCATGAGCAGTTCTTC.

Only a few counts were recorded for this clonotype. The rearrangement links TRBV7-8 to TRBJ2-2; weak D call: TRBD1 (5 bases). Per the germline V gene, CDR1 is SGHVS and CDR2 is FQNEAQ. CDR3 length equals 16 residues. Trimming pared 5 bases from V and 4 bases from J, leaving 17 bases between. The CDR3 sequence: CASSGRVVGRTGELFF. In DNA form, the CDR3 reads TGTGCCAGCAGCGGAAGGGTAGTGGGGCGCACCGGGGAGCTGTTTTTT.

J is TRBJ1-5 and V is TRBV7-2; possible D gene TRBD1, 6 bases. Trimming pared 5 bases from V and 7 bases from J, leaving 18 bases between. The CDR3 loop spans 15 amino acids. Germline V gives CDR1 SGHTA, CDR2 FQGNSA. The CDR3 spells CASSPRRGGWQPQHF. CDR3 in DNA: TGTGCCAGCAGCCCCCGGAGGGGGGGTTGGCAGCCCCAGCATTTT.

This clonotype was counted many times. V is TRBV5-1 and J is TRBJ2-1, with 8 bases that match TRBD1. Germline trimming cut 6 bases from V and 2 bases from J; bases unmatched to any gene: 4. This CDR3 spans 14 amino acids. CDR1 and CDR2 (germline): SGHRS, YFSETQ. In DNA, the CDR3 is TGCGCCAGCACCGTGACAGGGGCCTACAATGAGCAGTTCTTC. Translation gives CASTVTGAYNEQFF.